Detailed here is one T cell receptor beta chain. This clone occurred a few times. What antigen it recognizes has not been identified. Base qualities are missing; no much larger clone stands one base away. The CDR3 regions of human TCRbeta chains were analyzed by immunosequencing. The original methods were these. Repertoire TCRs were matched against a reference library of SARS-CoV-2-specific TCRs generated with the MIRA antigen-specificity platform. Breadth was defined as the fraction of unique TCRs that were SARS-CoV-2-associated, and depth was defined as the fraction of total T cells that were SARS-CoV-2-associated. Using the MIRA data, each spike-specific TCR was mapped to the spike region that the TCR reacts to and placed in a CD4 or CD8 class. Log10-transformed breadth and depth values were compared by one-way ANOVA with Sidak's multiple comparisons tests. Not all clones reach the TCRdb copy of this immuneACCESS table, which keeps in-frame sequences only. Checked studies attribute under half of the gap to unresolved V genes and leave the rest unexplained. V and J calls and clone size are those listed in that table; D and trimming were worked out from the DNA. Here the sample has tens of thousands of clones; 82% occur a single time. The ten largest clones represent more than 5% of the sample.

This sample is part of a study of T cell responses to AZD1222 COVID-19 vaccine (dated by TCRdb to the early 2020s). At the level of the whole study: AZD1222 recipients whose second dose came at about 4 weeks and those whose second dose came at about 12 weeks were combined into one group, since spike-specific TCR depth and breadth did not differ between the two schedules. TCR sequencing was performed for some 250 trial participants, of whom roughly 200 were given two doses of AZD1222 and around 25 were given two doses of MenACWY control vaccine. Trial participants were enrolled by age into subgroups of 18-55, 56-69 and 70-plus years, and roughly 160, 29 and 62 TCR-sequenced participants, respectively, were included in these subgroups.

Including cysteine and phenylalanine, the CDR3 has 15 amino acids. The only DNA kept is the CDR3, 45 bases in frame from the first base. The trim is 0 bases for V and 3 bases for J, with a gap of 12 bases between the germline ends. Per the germline V gene, SGHDN is the CDR1 and FVKESK is the CDR2. Paper-wide results and their limitations: Participants were mostly white British and included more females than males, and it was suggested by the authors that clonal diversity may have been underestimated. Reportedly, almost half of the unique spike-specific TCRs recognized epitopes lying outside the regions that are mutated in the B.1.351 and B.1.1.7 variants. A significant rise in spike-specific TCR breadth and depth was observed after two AZD1222 doses relative to day 0 and relative to MenACWY recipients. The vaccine-associated CD4 TCRs covered the entire spike protein, and the dominant responses fell in regions 160-218 and 743-854. Because no samples from the day 14 peak response were available, repertoires could be characterized only after the peak T cell response. In the small 56-69-year group, the increase in depth fell short of significance, most likely because of low power. Only a handful of AZD1222 recipients were SARS-CoV-2 seropositive at baseline, limiting conclusions about previously exposed vaccinees.

The time point tag for this specimen amounts to: baseline before first vaccination. Samples from vaccinated people were obtained from the UK trials COV001 and COV002, which included a single-blind randomized controlled phase 2/3 trial of AZD1222 (ChAdOx1 nCoV-19) in healthy adults. For TCRbeta chain sequencing, PBMC samples were collected from trial participants at day 0 and at day 28 after the second dose. Material: peripheral blood, obtained on day 0 of AZD1222 vaccination. The rearrangement joined TRBV14 to TRBJ2-7, with an unclear D gene assignment. This TCR derives from an adult in good health. The DNA reads as follows: TGTGCCAGCAGCCAAGATAAAAGAACCCACTACGAGCAGTACTTC. Translated, this is CASSQDKRTHYEQYF.